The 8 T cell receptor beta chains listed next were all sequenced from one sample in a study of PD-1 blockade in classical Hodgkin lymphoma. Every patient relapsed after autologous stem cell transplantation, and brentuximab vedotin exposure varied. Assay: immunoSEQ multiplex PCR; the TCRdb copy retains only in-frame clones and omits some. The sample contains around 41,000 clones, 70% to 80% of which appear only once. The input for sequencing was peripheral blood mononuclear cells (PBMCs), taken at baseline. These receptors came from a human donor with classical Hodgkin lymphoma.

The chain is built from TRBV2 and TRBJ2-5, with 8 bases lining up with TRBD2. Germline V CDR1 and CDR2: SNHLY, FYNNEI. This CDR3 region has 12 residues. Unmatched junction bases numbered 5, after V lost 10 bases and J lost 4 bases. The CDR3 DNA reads TGTGCCATTAAGCGGGAGTCAGAGACCCAGTACTTC. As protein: CAIKRESETQYF.

Written as DNA, the CDR3 is TGTGCCAGCAGCTTAGTGGCGGGAGGGCCCACCGGGGAGCTGTTTTTT. This sequence encodes CASSLVAGGPTGELFF. V gene TRBV7-9 combines with J gene TRBJ2-2; 9 nucleotides agree with TRBD2. Trimming at V came to 1 base and at J to 4 bases, leaving 4 bases not matched to a gene. Germline V gives CDR1 SEHNR, CDR2 FQNEAQ (reference sequence). The CDR3 has 16 residues.

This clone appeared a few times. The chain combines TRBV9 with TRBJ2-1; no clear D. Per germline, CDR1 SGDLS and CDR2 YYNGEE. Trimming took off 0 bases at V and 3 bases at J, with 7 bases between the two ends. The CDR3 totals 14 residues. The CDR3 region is CASSVGLDYNEQFF. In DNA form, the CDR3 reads TGTGCCAGCAGCGTAGGACTCGACTACAATGAGCAGTTCTTC.

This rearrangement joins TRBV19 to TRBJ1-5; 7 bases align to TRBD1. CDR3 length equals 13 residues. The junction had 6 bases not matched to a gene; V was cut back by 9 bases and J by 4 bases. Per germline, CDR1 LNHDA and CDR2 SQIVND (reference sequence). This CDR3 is CASRDRGNQPQHF. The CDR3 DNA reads TGTGCCAGCCGGGACAGAGGAAATCAGCCCCAGCATTTT.

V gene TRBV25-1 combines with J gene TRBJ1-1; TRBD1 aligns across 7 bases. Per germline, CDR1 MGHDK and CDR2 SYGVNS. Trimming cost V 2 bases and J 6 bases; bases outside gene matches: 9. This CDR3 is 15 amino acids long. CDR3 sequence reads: CASSEARKGASEAFF. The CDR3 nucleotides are TGTGCCAGCAGTGAAGCCCGGAAGGGGGCGTCTGAAGCTTTCTTT. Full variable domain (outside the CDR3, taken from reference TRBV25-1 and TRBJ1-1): EADIYQTPRYLVIGTGKKITLECSQTMGHDKMYWYQQDPGMELHLIHYSYGVNSTEKGDLSSESTVSRIRTEHFPLTLESARPSHTSQYLCASSEARKGASEAFFGQGTRLTVV.

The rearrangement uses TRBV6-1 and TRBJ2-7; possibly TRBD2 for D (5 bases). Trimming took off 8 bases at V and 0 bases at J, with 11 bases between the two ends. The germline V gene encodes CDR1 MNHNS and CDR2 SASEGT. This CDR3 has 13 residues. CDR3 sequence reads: CASRLASSYEQYF. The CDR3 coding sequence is TGTGCCAGCCGGCTAGCTTCCTCCTACGAGCAGTACTTC.

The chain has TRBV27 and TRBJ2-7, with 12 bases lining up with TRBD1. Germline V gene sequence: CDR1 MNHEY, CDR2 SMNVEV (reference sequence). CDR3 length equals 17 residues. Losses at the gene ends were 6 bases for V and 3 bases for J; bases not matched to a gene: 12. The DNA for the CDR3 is TGTGCCAGCAGCCAATCTCCGGGGACAGGGGGCTTCTACGAGCAGTACTTC. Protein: CASSQSPGTGGFYEQYF.

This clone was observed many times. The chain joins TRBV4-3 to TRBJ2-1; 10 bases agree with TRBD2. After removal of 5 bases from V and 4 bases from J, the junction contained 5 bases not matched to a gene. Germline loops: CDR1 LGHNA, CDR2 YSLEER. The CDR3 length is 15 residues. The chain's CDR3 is CASSYGLAVYNEQFF. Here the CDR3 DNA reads TGCGCCAGCAGCTATGGACTAGCGGTTTACAATGAGCAGTTCTTC.